This T cell receptor (beta chain) was identified in a study of response to subunit inactivated influenza vaccine. Whole-study results and caveats: The authors offered the suggestion that each seasonal influenza vaccination recruits few new T cells.

Germline V gene lookup returns CDR1 ENHRY and CDR2 SYGVKD. V lost 0 bases and J lost 2, with 12 bases in between. The CDR3 sequence is 16 residues long. Points on this clonotype: No antigen is known for it.

TCRdb called the RT-PCR reads again in MiXCR, with one record for every CDR3 protein. The sample lists around 760,000 distinct CDR3 sequences, roughly 14% occurring once. The sequence was obtained from a man between 50 and 59 years old who received an inactivated influenza vaccine. The V and J genes are TRBV10-3 and TRBJ2-3; a weak D match, TRBD1 (7 bases). The input for sequencing was PBMCs from blood, taken 14 to 15 days before vaccination. In DNA form, the CDR3 reads TGTGCCATCAGTGAGTCCCAGGGGGGCCTCACAGATACGCAGTATTTT. This sequence encodes CAISESQGGLTDTQYF.